The clone carrying this T cell receptor (beta chain) has a single count. In the original workflow: Amplifying reference gene primers gave estimates of nucleated cell counts. Produced via immunoSEQ multiplex PCR; TCRdb's table is partial and in-frame only. V and J calls plus clone size are reproduced from that table; the DNA served to infer D and trimming. Of around 140,000 clones in the sample, 80% to 85% are singletons; the top ten hold approximately 8.7%. These data come from a study of blood T cell repertoires in COVID-19. About the research overall: The United States, Italy and Spain provided the acute and convalescent COVID-19 samples. PBMCs, B-cell-depleted T cells, or T cells provided the cDNA or gDNA that made up the material.

Germline loops: CDR1 LGHDT, CDR2 YNNKEL (reference sequence). V shed 2 bases and J shed 4 bases, with 8 bases lying between them. The CDR3 consists of 14 residues. The source of this sequence is a woman aged 55-70 years with active or convalescent COVID-19. The sequencing sample was made of peripheral blood. The genes are TRBV3-1 (or the pseudogene TRBV3-2) and TRBJ2-2; perhaps TRBD1 as D (6 bases). CDR3 in DNA: TGTGCCAGCAGCCAAACAGGGTCCACCGGGGAGCTGTTTTTT. Its protein is CASSQTGSTGELFF.